A selection of T cell receptor beta chains follows, all from one sample in a study of cytomegalovirus exposure and HLA in healthy donors. Repertoires were generated with immunoSEQ multiplex PCR, while TCRdb's copy carries only in-frame clones and drops some. The table lists approximately 140,000 clones, 80% of them singletons, with around 4.1% in the top ten. Material: PBMCs. Receptors were obtained from a woman aged 35 to 49 in good health and CMV-seronegative. CDR3s include the opening cysteine and the closing phenylalanine or tryptophan. A D gene is named only where the DNA matches it firmly. Where a row states a size, it is once, few, many or the class of an expanded clone; other rows omit it.

V gene,clone size,J gene,D gene,CDR3 protein,CDR3 DNA
TRBV5-4,.,TRBJ1-4,.,CASSQPGHRNEKLFF,TGTGCCAGCAGCCAACCGGGACACAGGAATGAAAAACTGTTTTTT
TRBV2,.,TRBJ1-3,.,CASKQSSGNTIYF,TGTGCCAGTAAACAGAGCTCTGGAAACACCATATATTTT
TRBV9,.,TRBJ2-1,.,CASSGREQFF,TGTGCCAGCAGCGGCAGGGAGCAGTTCTTC
TRBV5-1,once,TRBJ1-6,.,CASSLSRVGNSPLHF,TGCGCCAGCAGCTTGTCGAGGGTGGGAAATTCACCCCTCCACTTT
TRBV5-1,few,TRBJ1-1,TRBD1,CASSLDRGTGSPNTEAFF,TGCGCCAGCAGCTTGGATCGGGGGACAGGGAGCCCGAACACTGAAGCTTTCTTT
TRBV4-1,few,TRBJ1-5,TRBD1,CASSQFEGASNQPQHF,TGCGCCAGCAGCCAATTCGAGGGGGCGAGCAATCAGCCCCAGCATTTT
TRBV9,once,TRBJ2-2,TRBD2,CASSISSGRAYGELFF,TGTGCCAGCAGCATATCTAGCGGGAGGGCCTACGGGGAGCTGTTTTTT
TRBV19,.,TRBJ2-2,.,CASSIDPTPTGELFF,TGTGCCAGTAGTATAGACCCCACTCCGACCGGGGAGCTGTTTTTT
TRBV18,.,TRBJ1-4,.,CASSPEVAEKLFF,TGTGCCAGCTCACCAGAAGTGGCTGAAAAACTGTTTTTT
TRBV7-8,.,TRBJ2-7,TRBD1,CASSLGQGLSYEQYF,TGTGCCAGCAGCTTAGGACAGGGGCTATCCTACGAGCAGTACTTC
TRBV4-1,few,TRBJ1-3,.,CASSQWTDSGNTIYF,TGCGCCAGCAGCCAATGGACAGACTCTGGAAACACCATATATTTT
TRBV2,.,TRBJ2-3,TRBD2,CASIGSSGAPATQYF,TGTGCCAGCATCGGGTCTAGCGGGGCCCCCGCAACGCAGTATTTT
TRBV19,few,TRBJ2-2,TRBD1,CASNDRQGGLFF,TGTGCCAGCAACGACCGACAGGGTGGTCTGTTTTTT
TRBV2,once,TRBJ2-2,.,CASGPPGELFF,TGTGCCAGCGGGCCCCCCGGGGAGCTGTTTTTT
TRBV6-6,.,TRBJ1-4,.,CASSYSSGRSDAF,TGTGCCAGCAGTTACTCTTCGGGTCGGTCGGATGCGTTT
TRBV19,.,TRBJ2-5,TRBD2,CASSTGGRGTQYF,TGTGCCAGTAGCACAGGCGGGAGAGGGACCCAGTACTTC
TRBV5-6,.,TRBJ2-7,.,CASSPQVAGRPNYEQYF,TGTGCCAGCAGCCCCCAGGTCGCGGGACGCCCAAACTACGAGCAGTACTTC
TRBV10-3,.,TRBJ2-7,TRBD1,CAIRTEQGATEQYF,TGTGCCATCAGGACCGAACAGGGGGCGACTGAGCAGTACTTC
TRBV28,.,TRBJ1-5,TRBD1,CASSQINRGSNQPQHF,TGTGCCAGCAGTCAAATAAACAGGGGTTCCAATCAGCCCCAGCATTTT
TRBV7-8,.,TRBJ2-2,TRBD2,CASSTRTSGTGTGELFF,TGTGCCAGCAGCACTCGGACTAGCGGGACCGGCACCGGGGAGCTGTTTTTT
TRBV2,.,TRBJ2-1,TRBD2,CASGGEGPGSYNEQFF,TGTGCCAGCGGGGGGGAGGGCCCCGGCTCCTACAATGAGCAGTTCTTC
TRBV5-4,.,TRBJ1-1,TRBD1,CASSLEAQTGHGEAFF,TGTGCCAGCAGCTTGGAGGCTCAGACAGGGCACGGAGAAGCTTTCTTT
TRBV7-6,.,TRBJ2-3,.,CASSDDPGVGTDTQYF,TGTGCCAGCAGCGATGACCCGGGAGTCGGTACAGATACGCAGTATTTT
TRBV4-3,.,TRBJ1-1,.,CASSQGQENTEAFF,TGCGCCAGCAGCCAAGGACAGGAGAACACTGAAGCTTTCTTT
TRBV10-3,.,TRBJ2-3,TRBD1,CAMGQGAADTQYF,TGTGCCATGGGACAGGGGGCGGCAGATACGCAGTATTTT
TRBV9,.,TRBJ2-3,.,CASSLSGGEDTQYF,TGTGCCAGCAGCCTCAGTGGGGGCGAAGATACGCAGTATTTT
TRBV4-3,few,TRBJ1-4,TRBD1,CASSRGDRVGHEKLFF,TGCGCCAGCAGCCGAGGAGACAGGGTCGGTCATGAAAAACTGTTTTTT
TRBV7-2,.,TRBJ2-1,.,CASSTNRAGEQFF,TGTGCCAGCAGCACCAACAGGGCAGGGGAGCAGTTCTTC
TRBV7-9,.,TRBJ1-5,TRBD1,CASSGQGRPQHF,TGTGCCAGCAGCGGACAGGGACGGCCCCAGCATTTT
TRBV7-8,.,TRBJ1-1,.,CASSTGLYTEAFF,TGTGCCAGCAGCACCGGACTGTACACTGAAGCTTTCTTT
TRBV19,.,TRBJ2-3,TRBD2,CASSPTSGSTDTQYF,TGTGCCAGTAGTCCCACTAGCGGAAGCACAGATACGCAGTATTTT
TRBV7-2,few,TRBJ2-5,.,CASSLDLGYQETQYF,TGTGCCAGCAGCTTAGATCTCGGGTACCAAGAGACCCAGTACTTC
TRBV10-3,.,TRBJ2-7,TRBD2,CATGSGASSYEQYF,TGTGCCACGGGTAGCGGGGCCAGCTCCTACGAGCAGTACTTC
TRBV14,.,TRBJ2-1,TRBD2,CASKPSGGNEQFF,TGTGCCAGCAAGCCCAGCGGGGGCAATGAGCAGTTCTTC
TRBV25-1,.,TRBJ2-2,TRBD2,CASSDQSSGRDGELFF,TGTGCCAGCAGTGACCAATCTAGCGGGAGAGACGGGGAGCTGTTTTTT
TRBV11-2,.,TRBJ1-1,.,CASSWTDYTEAFF,TGTGCCAGCAGCTGGACGGACTACACTGAAGCTTTCTTT
TRBV7-9,.,TRBJ2-7,TRBD1,CASSSPTGSDEQYF,TGTGCCAGCAGCTCCCCGACAGGGTCCGACGAGCAGTACTTC
TRBV6-5,.,TRBJ1-2,.,CASSSGDYGYTF,TGTGCCAGCAGCTCAGGGGACTATGGCTACACCTTC
TRBV11-2,.,TRBJ2-7,TRBD1,CASSLGVDRAKNYEQYF,TGTGCCAGCAGCTTGGGTGTAGACAGGGCAAAAAACTACGAGCAGTACTTC
TRBV5-4,.,TRBJ2-1,.,CASSSGSSYNEQFF,TGTGCCAGCAGCTCGGGGAGCTCCTACAATGAGCAGTTCTTC
TRBV7-6,.,TRBJ1-1,.,CASSLAAGVGAFF,TGTGCCAGCAGCTTAGCGGCGGGGGTGGGGGCTTTCTTT
TRBV4-1,.,TRBJ1-1,.,CASSLSDTVNTEAFF,TGCGCCAGCAGCCTTTCAGACACTGTGAACACTGAAGCTTTCTTT